The entry below gives a single T cell receptor beta chain sequence along with its context. The target antigen is unknown. On sorted subsets, replicate PCRs used 200 to 250 ng DNA, or 25,000 to 35,000 T cell genomes. Sequencing used immunoSEQ multiplex PCR; TCRdb keeps in-frame clones, though not all of them. The data contain about 690,000 clones, roughly 91% of them singletons. The data are from a study of shared clonotypes between healthy human individuals. Study results and limitations: Rarefaction gave evidence that sorted-subset sequencing remained incomplete despite large depth. Sampling covered blood only; tissue repertoires likely differ.

Per germline, CDR1 PRHDT and CDR2 FYEKMQ (reference sequence). CDR3 length: 16 amino acids. Unmatched junction bases numbered 0, after V lost 0 bases and J lost 4 bases. The source of this sequence is a man aged 18 to 30 in good health. Some clones in this sample may be carry-over from other donors' samples. The specimen sequenced was memory CD8+ T cells from PBMCs. Subset given: CD45RO+ cells pooled with CCR7-negative TemRA cells. J is TRBJ2-1 and V is TRBV13; 13 positions match TRBD2. CDR3 nucleotide sequence: TGTGCCAGCAGCTTAGGGACTAGCGGGAGGTACAATGAGCAGTTCTTC. Protein product: CASSLGTSGRYNEQFF.